The clone carrying this TCR beta chain was observed a few times. Its target is unknown. As to time point: persistent/refractory GD, antithyroid drugs over 5 years with positive TRAb. RNA isolated from PBMCs was used to make the TCR library. Per the germline V gene, CDR1 is SGHKS and CDR2 is YYEKEE (reference sequence). V lost 4 bases to trimming and J lost 4 bases, with 15 bases between them. CDR3 length: 14 amino acids. The authors built TCR beta libraries using iRepertoire HTBI primers and Arm-PCR of CDR3 regions. TCRdb recomputed calls from the multiplex PCR reads with MiXCR, one row per CDR3 protein. The sample shows approximately 350,000 distinct CDR3 sequences, around 23% of them seen only once. This entry comes from a study of regulatory T cells in long-lasting Graves disease. Study-level information: Persistence in Graves' disease required over 5 years of antithyroid drugs plus positive TSH receptor antibodies.

Study results and limitations: TRBV28 was favored in persistent disease, as were TRBJ1-2 and TRBJ2-5. Sharing of public clonotypes was greater in persistent patients (about 2,700) than in new patients (roughly 970). Newly diagnosed Graves' patients had higher TCR diversity than persistent ones.

The receptor was isolated from a woman in her thirties or forties with Graves disease. The chain recombines TRBV5-5 with TRBJ2-7, with D maybe TRBD2 (7 bases). The source material was peripheral blood mononuclear cells (PBMCs), sampled when the disease was refractory, from a patient treated with antithyroid drugs. CDR3 region: CASSLAGAFYEQYF. The CDR3 DNA reads TGTGCCAGCAGCCTCGCGGGGGCGTTTTACGAGCAGTACTTC.